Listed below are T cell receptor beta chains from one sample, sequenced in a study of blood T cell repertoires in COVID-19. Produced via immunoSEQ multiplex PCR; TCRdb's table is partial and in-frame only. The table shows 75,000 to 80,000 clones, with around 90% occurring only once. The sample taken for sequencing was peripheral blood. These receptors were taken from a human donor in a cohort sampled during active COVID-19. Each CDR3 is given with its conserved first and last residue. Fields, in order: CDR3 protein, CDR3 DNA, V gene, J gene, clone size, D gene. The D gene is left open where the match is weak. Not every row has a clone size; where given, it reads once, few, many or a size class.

CDR3: CSAHRGDGTEAFF; DNA: TGCAGCGCCCACAGGGGCGATGGCACTGAAGCTTTCTTT; V: TRBV29-1; J: TRBJ1-1; size: few; D: TRBD1
CDR3: CASSPGQGWSPLHF; DNA: TGTGCCAGCTCACCGGGACAGGGCTGGTCACCCCTCCACTTT; V: TRBV18; J: TRBJ1-6; size: -; D: TRBD1
CDR3: CASSMGSYNEQFF; DNA: TGTGCCAGTAGTATGGGGAGCTACAATGAGCAGTTCTTC; V: TRBV19; J: TRBJ2-1; size: -; D: -
CDR3: CASSQERTGGPTQYF; DNA: TGCGCCAGCAGCCAAGAGAGGACAGGGGGGCCGACCCAGTACTTC; V: TRBV4-1; J: TRBJ2-5; size: -; D: TRBD1
CDR3: CASSIRRAWNSPLHF; DNA: TGTGCCAGCAGCATACGCAGGGCATGGAATTCACCCCTCCACTTT; V: TRBV5-8; J: TRBJ1-6; size: once; D: -
CDR3: CASSYSRGGGGELFF; DNA: TGTGCCAGCAGTTACTCGAGGGGAGGGGGCGGGGAGCTGTTTTTT; V: TRBV6-5; J: TRBJ2-2; size: -; D: -
CDR3: CASSYGQGEAYGYTF; DNA: TGTGCCAGCAGTTACGGCCAGGGGGAGGCCTATGGCTACACCTTC; V: TRBV6-5; J: TRBJ1-2; size: -; D: TRBD1
CDR3: CASLRTPGGTQYF; DNA: TGTGCCAGCTTGCGGACGCCGGGGGGCACCCAGTACTTC; V: TRBV6-5; J: TRBJ2-5; size: -; D: -
CDR3: CASSYLGAGELFF; DNA: TGTGCCAGCAGTTACCTTGGAGCCGGGGAGCTGTTTTTT; V: TRBV6-5; J: TRBJ2-2; size: -; D: -
CDR3: CASSVGRSSYNEQFF; DNA: TGTGCCAGCAGCGTAGGCCGGAGCTCCTACAATGAGCAGTTCTTC; V: TRBV9; J: TRBJ2-1; size: -; D: -
CDR3: CASSPITGGSLSGANVLTF; DNA: TGTGCCAGCAGCCCAATAACCGGCGGTTCATTGAGCGGGGCCAACGTCCTGACTTTC; V: TRBV7-8; J: TRBJ2-6; size: -; D: -
CDR3: CASSAQGLDTEAFF; DNA: TGTGCCAGCAGCGCACAGGGATTGGACACTGAAGCTTTCTTT; V: TRBV7-9; J: TRBJ1-1; size: -; D: -
CDR3: CATKTSGSSYNEQFF; DNA: TGTGCCACAAAGACTAGCGGGAGCTCCTACAATGAGCAGTTCTTC; V: TRBV19; J: TRBJ2-1; size: -; D: TRBD2
CDR3: CASSLDLGDTQYF; DNA: TGTGCCAGCAGCTTAGATCTCGGGGATACGCAGTATTTT; V: TRBV11-2; J: TRBJ2-3; size: -; D: -
CDR3: CSSRGQGAEEQYF; DNA: TGCAGCAGCCGCGGACAGGGGGCTGAGGAGCAGTACTTC; V: TRBV29-1; J: TRBJ2-7; size: -; D: TRBD1